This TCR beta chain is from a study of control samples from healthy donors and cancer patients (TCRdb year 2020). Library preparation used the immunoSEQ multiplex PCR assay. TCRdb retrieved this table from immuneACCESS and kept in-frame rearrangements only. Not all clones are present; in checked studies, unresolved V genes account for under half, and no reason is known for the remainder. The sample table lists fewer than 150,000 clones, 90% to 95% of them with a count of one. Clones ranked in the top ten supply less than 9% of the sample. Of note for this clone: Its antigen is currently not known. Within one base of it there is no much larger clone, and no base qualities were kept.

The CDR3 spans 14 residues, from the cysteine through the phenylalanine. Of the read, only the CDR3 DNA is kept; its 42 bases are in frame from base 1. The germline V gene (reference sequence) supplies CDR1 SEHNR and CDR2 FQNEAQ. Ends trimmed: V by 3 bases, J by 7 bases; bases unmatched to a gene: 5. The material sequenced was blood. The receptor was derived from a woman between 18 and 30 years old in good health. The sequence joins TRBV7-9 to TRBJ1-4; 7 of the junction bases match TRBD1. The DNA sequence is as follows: TGTGCCAGCAGCTTGAACAGGGGTAGTGAAAAACTGTTTTTT. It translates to CASSLNRGSEKLFF.